The entry below describes one T cell receptor beta chain. This clonotype was seen many times. Its target antigen remains unknown. No base qualities exist here, and no much larger clone lies one base off it. The data stem from a study of blood T cells in healthy people across ages (dated by TCRdb to 2014 to 2015). In terms of the full investigation: In model experiments, template switching captured roughly one uniquely barcoded TCR beta cDNA molecule for every two T cells. To avoid experimental bias, donors of different ages were distributed randomly across sequencing lanes. Donors were grouped into four age groups: young (average roughly 15 years), middle-aged (roughly 40), aged (62) and long-lived (just over 80). The study analyzed two additional independent replicas of 1 million unique cDNA reads from the same blood draw for two donors, one aged 18 to 30 and one aged 80 or older. Age-related changes in TCR beta repertoire diversity were measured in the study by deep sequencing normalized with unique cDNA molecular identifiers. Summary of the overall study and its limitations: The percentage of naive T cells measured by flow cytometry correlated strongly with observed TCR beta diversity. Total diversity estimates from one million sequenced T cells were considered lower bounds and underestimates. Conclusive comparison of naive and antigen-experienced compartments was prevented by the profiling of bulk unsorted PBMCs. As age increased, observed TCR beta diversity per million T cells dropped in a roughly linear way, and a significant reduction was already evident by age about 36. The long-lived group showed more naive CD4+ T cells, fewer expanded clones and increased TCR diversity than the aged group, suggesting age selection. Donor CMV infection status was unknown, potentially confounding age-related changes in expanded clonotypes.

Libraries were built with 5' RACE. The listed sequencing device is Illumina HiSeq 2500. The second PCR ran for about 6 to 12 cycles and used a J-beta primer mix along with a sample-barcoded 5' primer. A template-switch 5' adaptor carrying 12 random nucleotides introduced a unique molecular identifier onto each TCR beta cDNA molecule. Each sample yielded at least 2.5 million CDR3-containing paired-end reads. All of the RNA was converted into first-strand cDNA using the Mint cDNA synthesis kit, with a TRBC-specific oligonucleotide serving as the primer. After uracil-DNA glycosylase treatment, a first 18-cycle PCR used universal primers M1SS and BC2_uni_R on all cDNA. The paper's processing steps were these. For normalization, 1 million high-quality reads, each with a distinct molecular identifier, were randomly selected from each sample. Reads with shared molecular identifiers were discarded instead of being binned into consensus sequences. MiTCR, with a Q25 quality threshold and the strictest error-elimination algorithm, was used for CDR3 identification, clonotype clustering and error correction. A nonparametric unseen species model with Euler transformation was used to estimate lower-bound total TCR beta diversity. The public reads were quality trimmed at Q25 with fastp and then assembled into clones with MiXCR by TCRdb, keeping productive beta chains. Each CDR3 protein gets just one entry, which takes the most common genes and DNA from the rows behind it. Here the V and J calls rest on TCRdb's processing, not on the authors' analysis. A total of fewer than 900,000 distinct CDR3 sequences appear in this sample, roughly 41% of them only once. The top ten hold 20% of the sample.

Systemically healthy Caucasian individuals from Russia, approximately 39 in total and aged roughly 6 to 100 years, were included as donors. Each donor gave 8.5 to 10 milliliters of peripheral blood, collected into EDTA-treated Vacutainer tubes. Ficoll-Paque density-gradient centrifugation was used to isolate PBMCs, with at least 6.5 million per sample. Total RNA was extracted from PBMCs with Trizol reagent, with at least 5 micrograms obtained per sample. Naive CD45RAhigh/CD27high T cell percentages were measured by flow cytometry on a PBMC aliquot from every donor. The CDR3 measures 13 amino acids from cysteine to phenylalanine. CDR3 DNA only is kept here, 39 bases in frame from base 1. According to the germline V gene, CDR1 reads SGHTA and CDR2 reads FQGNSA. V loses 0 bases of germline sequence and J loses 3 bases, and the interval between the two ends is 5 bases.

The receptor comes from a woman in her sixties or seventies in good health. The receptor chain draws on TRBV7-2 and TRBJ2-5; no D gene can be assigned with confidence. Sequencing used blood. This receptor has the CDR3 CASSLAREETQYF. The base sequence is TGTGCCAGCAGCTTAGCTAGAGAAGAGACCCAGTACTTC.